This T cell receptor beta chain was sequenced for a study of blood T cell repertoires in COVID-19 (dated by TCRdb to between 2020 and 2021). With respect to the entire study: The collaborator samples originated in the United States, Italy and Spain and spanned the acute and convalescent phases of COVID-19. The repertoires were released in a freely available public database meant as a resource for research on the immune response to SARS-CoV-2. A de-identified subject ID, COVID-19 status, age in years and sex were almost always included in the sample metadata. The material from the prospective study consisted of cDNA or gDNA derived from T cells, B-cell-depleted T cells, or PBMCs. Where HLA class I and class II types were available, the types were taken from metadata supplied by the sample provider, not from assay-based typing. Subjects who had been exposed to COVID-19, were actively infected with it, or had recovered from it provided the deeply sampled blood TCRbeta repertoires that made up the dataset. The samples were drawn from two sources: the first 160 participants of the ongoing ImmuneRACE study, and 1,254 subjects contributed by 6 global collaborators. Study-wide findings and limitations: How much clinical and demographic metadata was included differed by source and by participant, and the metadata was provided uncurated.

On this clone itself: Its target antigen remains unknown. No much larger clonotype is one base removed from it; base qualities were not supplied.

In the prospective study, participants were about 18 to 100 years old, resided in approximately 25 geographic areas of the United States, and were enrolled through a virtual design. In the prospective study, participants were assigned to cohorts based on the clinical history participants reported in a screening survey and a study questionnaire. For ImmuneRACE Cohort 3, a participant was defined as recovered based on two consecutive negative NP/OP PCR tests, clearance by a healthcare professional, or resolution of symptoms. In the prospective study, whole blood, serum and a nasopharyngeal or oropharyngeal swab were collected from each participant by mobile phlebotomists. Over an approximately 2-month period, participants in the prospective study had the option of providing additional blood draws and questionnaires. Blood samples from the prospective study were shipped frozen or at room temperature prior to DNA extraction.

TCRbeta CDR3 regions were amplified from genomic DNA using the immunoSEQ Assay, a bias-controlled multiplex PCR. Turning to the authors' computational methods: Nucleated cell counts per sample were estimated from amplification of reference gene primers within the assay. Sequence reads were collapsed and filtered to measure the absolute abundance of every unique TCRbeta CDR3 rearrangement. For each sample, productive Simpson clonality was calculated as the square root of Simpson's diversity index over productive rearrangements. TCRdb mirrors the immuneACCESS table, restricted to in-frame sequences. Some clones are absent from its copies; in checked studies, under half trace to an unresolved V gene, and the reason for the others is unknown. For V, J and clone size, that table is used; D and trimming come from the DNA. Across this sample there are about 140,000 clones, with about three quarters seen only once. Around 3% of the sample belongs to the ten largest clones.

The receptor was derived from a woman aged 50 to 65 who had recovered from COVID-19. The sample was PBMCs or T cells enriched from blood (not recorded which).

The CDR3: CASSRGPRRDGRSGNTIYF. The nucleotide sequence is TGCGCCAGCAGCCGTGGCCCTAGGAGGGATGGGCGCTCTGGAAACACCATATATTTT. The chain is made from TRBV4-1 and TRBJ1-3; the D gene is not confidently resolved. V drops 4 bases and J drops 0 bases, leaving 22 bases in between. The CDR1 and CDR2 encoded by the germline V gene are MGHRA and YSYEKL. The CDR3, cysteine through phenylalanine, is 19 amino acids long. Only CDR3 DNA is held: 57 bases, read in frame from base 1.